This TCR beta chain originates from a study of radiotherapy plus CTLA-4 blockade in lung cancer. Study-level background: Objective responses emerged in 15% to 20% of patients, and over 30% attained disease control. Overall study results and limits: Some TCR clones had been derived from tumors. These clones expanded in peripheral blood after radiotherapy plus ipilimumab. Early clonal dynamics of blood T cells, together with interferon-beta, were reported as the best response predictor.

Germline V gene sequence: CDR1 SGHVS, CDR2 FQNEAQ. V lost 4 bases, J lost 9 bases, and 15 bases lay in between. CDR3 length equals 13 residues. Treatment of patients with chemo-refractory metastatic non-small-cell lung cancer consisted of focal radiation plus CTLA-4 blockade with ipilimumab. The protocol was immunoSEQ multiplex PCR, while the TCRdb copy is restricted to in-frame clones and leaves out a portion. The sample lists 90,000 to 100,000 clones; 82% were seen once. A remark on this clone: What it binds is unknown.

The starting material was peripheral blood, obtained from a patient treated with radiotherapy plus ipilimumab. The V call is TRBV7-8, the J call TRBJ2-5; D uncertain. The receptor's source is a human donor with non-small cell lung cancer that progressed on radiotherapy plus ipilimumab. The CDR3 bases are TGTGCCAGCAGCTCCGAACTGTCAATGGCCCAGTACTTC. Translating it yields CASSSELSMAQYF.